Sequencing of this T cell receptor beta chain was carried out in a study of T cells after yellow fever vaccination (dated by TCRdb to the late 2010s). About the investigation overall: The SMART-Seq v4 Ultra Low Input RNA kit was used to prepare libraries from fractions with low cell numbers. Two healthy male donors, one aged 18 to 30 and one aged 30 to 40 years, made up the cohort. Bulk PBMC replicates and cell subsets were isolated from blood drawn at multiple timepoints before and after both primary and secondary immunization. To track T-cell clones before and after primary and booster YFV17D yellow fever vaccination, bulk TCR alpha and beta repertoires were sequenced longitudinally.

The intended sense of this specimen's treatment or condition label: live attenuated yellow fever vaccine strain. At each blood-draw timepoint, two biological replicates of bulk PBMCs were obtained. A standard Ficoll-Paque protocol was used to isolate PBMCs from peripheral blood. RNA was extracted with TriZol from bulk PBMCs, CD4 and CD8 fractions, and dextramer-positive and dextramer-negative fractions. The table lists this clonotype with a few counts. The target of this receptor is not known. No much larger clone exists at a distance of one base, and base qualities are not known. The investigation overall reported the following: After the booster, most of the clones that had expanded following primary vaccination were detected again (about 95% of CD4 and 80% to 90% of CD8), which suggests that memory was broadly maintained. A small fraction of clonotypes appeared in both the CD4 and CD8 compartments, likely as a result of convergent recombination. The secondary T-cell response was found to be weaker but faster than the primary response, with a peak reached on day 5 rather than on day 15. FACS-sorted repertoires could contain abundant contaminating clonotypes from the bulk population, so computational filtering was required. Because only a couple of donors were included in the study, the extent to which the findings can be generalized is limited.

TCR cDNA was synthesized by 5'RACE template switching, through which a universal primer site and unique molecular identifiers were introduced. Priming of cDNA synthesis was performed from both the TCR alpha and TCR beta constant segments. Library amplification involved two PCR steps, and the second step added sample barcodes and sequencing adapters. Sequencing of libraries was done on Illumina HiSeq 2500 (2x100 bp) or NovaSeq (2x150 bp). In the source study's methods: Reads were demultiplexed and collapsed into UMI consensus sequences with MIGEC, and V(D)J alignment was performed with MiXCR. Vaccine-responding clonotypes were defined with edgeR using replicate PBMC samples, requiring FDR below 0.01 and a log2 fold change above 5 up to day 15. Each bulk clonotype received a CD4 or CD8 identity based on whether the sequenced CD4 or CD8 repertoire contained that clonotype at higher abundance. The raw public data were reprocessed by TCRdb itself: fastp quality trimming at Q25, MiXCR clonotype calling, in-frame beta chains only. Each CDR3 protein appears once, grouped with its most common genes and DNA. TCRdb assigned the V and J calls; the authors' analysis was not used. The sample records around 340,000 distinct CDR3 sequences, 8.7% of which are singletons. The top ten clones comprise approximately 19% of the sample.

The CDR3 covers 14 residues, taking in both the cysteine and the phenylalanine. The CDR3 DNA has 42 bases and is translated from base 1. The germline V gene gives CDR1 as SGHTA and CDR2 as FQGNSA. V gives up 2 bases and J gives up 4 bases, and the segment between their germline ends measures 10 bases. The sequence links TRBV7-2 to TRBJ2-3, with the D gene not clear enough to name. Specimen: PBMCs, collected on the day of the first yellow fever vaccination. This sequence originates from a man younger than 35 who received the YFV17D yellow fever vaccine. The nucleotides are TGTGCCAGCAGCTTAAACGCCAAATCAGATACGCAGTATTTT. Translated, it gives CASSLNAKSDTQYF.